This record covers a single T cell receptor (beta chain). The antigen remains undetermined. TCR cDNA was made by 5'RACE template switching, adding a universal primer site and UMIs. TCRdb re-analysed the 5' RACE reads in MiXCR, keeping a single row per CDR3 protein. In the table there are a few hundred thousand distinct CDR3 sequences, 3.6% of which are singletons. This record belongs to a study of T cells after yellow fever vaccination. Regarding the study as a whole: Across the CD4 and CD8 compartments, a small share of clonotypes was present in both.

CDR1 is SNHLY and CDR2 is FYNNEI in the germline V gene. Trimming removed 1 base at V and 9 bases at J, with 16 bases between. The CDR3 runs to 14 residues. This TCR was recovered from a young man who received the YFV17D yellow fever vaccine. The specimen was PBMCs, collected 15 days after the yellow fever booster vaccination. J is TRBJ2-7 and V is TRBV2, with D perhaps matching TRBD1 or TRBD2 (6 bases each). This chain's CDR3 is CASSEELSGAGQYV. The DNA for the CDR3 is TGTGCCAGCAGTGAAGAATTGTCGGGGGCTGGGCAGTACGTC.